This T cell receptor beta chain was recovered during a study of CD8 T cells in Susac syndrome. General observations from the study: When the CD4+ T cell repertoires of patients with Susac syndrome were examined, they did not show any clonal expansion.

The CDR3 is 13 residues long. Looked up from germline, CDR1 is SEHNR and CDR2 is FQNEAQ (reference sequence). V lost 3 bases and J lost 10, with 15 bases in between. Sequencing of TCR beta, carried out with a high-throughput approach, was applied to CD8+ and CD4+ T cells from the blood. Negative isolation was used for CD8+ and CD4+ T cells, and FACS enrichment was applied to TEMRA cells. Regarding this clonotype: Antigen: not known.

Roughly 0.45 to 1 ug RNA was reverse transcribed with random hexamers. TCR beta CDR3 was amplified by immunoSEQ multiplex PCR. This amplification extended across 54 Vbeta and 13 Jbeta segments. TCRdb re-called the immunoSEQ multiplex PCR reads through MiXCR, storing one row per CDR3 protein. This sample has 55,000 to 75,000 distinct CDR3 sequences; 85% to 95% occur once, and the top ten carry about 0.14%. The rearrangement uses TRBV7-9 and TRBJ1-1, with D perhaps matching TRBD1 (5 bases). Sequenced material: CD4+ T cells from PBMCs. This clonotype was obtained from a human donor with Susac syndrome. CDR3 region: CASSFVQGRGAFF. In DNA, the CDR3 is TGTGCCAGCAGCTTTGTGCAGGGCCGGGGAGCTTTCTTT.